This T cell receptor (beta chain) appears in the sequencing data of a study of control samples from healthy donors and cancer patients. The germline CDR1 and CDR2 sequences are MGHRA and YSYEKL. This CDR3 spans 13 amino acids. The V end lost 3 bases, the J end lost 5 bases, and 10 bases lay between the germline ends. Libraries were prepared by immunoSEQ multiplex PCR; TCRdb keeps only in-frame clonotypes and omits some of them. The sample carries around 80,000 clones, roughly 91% recorded once. The V gene is TRBV4-1, the J gene TRBJ1-1; a weak D match, TRBD1 (5 bases). Sequencing used blood. The TCR sequence derives from a man aged 50 to 59 in good health. Here the CDR3 DNA reads TGCGCCAGCAGCCAGGGGGGTATGACTGAAGCTTTCTTT. Amino acid sequence: CASSQGGMTEAFF.